This entry lists 2 T cell receptor beta chains sequenced from one sample in a study of beta chain features in type 1 diabetes. All of the isolated RNA was reverse transcribed, so expressed TCRB transcripts were sequenced. Only in-frame clones appear in the TCRdb table, and some are missing; sequencing was by immunoSEQ multiplex PCR. Of 150,000 to 190,000 clones in the sample, around a tenth are singletons; the top ten hold 0.45% to 0.6%. These TCRs' antigens remain unknown. Overall study findings and caveats: Patients with Type 1 diabetes showed moderately but significantly shorter TCRB CDR3s in all four CD4+ subsets.

Input material: central memory CD4+ T cells from blood. The receptor set was obtained from a man aged 25 to 40 with type 1 diabetes.

V gene TRBV6-5 combines with J gene TRBJ1-1; D unclear. The CDR3 is 13 residues long. Germline CDR1 MNHEY, CDR2 SVGAGI. V was cut by 2 bases and J by 2 bases, with 6 bases left in between. The CDR3 coding sequence is TGTGCCAGCAGTTACCCCTATAACACTGAAGCTTTCTTT. Its protein product is CASSYPYNTEAFF.

This clone was found a few times. The chain joins TRBV6-6 to TRBJ2-7; D tentatively reads TRBD1 or TRBD2 (5 bases each). The CDR3 totals 13 residues. Germline lookup yields CDR1 MNHNY and CDR2 SVGAGI (reference sequence). This CDR3 reads CGTRAASSYEQYF. Written as DNA, the CDR3 is TGTGGCACCAGGGCGGCTAGCAGCTACGAGCAGTACTTC.